The TCR beta chain under discussion was sequenced for a study of graft-versus-host responses after intestinal transplantation (dated by TCRdb to the early 2020s). For the study in its entirety: Recipients received multivisceral, liver-intestinal, or isolated intestinal transplants. Anti-thymocyte globulin induction was given to all recipients, followed by maintenance tacrolimus and steroids for around three years. Graft-versus-host and host-versus-graft alloreactive T cell clones were tracked in the graft, circulation and bone marrow after intestinal transplantation using bulk TCR-beta CDR3 sequencing. Alloreactive clones were identified by sequencing pre-transplant mixed lymphocyte reaction products and comparing them with unstimulated pre-transplant donor and recipient T cells. The cohort enrolled about two dozen intestinal transplant recipients, one of whom was a retransplant, and 3 patients without pretransplant specimens were excluded. A peak of at least 4% donor T cells among recipient peripheral blood mononuclear cells was the definition used for donor T cell macrochimerism. Samples from a few later patients were sequenced in-house on an Illumina MiSeq with MiXCR processing rather than by the commercial service. Results the study describes overall, beyond this receptor: Early after transplant, peak levels of circulating GvH clones were found to be associated with declines in HvG clones. GvH clones turned up in recipient bone marrow, with some appearing earlier in ileal mucosa or blood, a pattern consistent with an intestinal mucosal origin. The conclusions were limited by the relatively low number and heterogeneity of the intestinal transplant patients. High GvH to HvG T cell clonal ratios were observed in the allografts of patients with donor T cell macrochimerism.

Preparation of the library involved the immunoSEQ multiplex PCR assay. For most patients, genomic DNA was isolated with the Qiagen DNeasy Blood and Tissue Kit and sent frozen to Adaptive Biotechnologies for TCR sequencing. For most patients, genomic DNA was subjected to high-throughput TCR-beta CDR3 sequencing by Adaptive Biotechnologies. Regarding the original processing steps: Adaptive's ImmunoSEQ software was the source of the TCR sequencing data for 15 to 20 patients, while a few other patients were processed with MiXCR and VDJtools. CD4 versus CD8 sorting errors were corrected by removing sequences found in both subsets at a frequency ratio below 5:1. Because the origin of CDR3 nucleotide sequences shared between donor and recipient could not be assigned, those sequences were removed. To be classed as alloreactive, a clone needed at least 2-fold expansion over unstimulated cells and a minimum CFSE-low frequency of 0.002% (template counts) or 0.001% (read counts). Mappable clones were those detected in sequenced pre-transplant spleen, lymph node, or MLR CFSE-low populations of the donor or recipient. Cumulative frequency of alloreactive clones was calculated as a percentage of all sequences weighted by copy number. Sourced from immuneACCESS, this table was stored by TCRdb with only in-frame sequences that have V and J called. A share of the clones is absent; for the studies checked, an unresolved V gene accounts for under half, and the remainder has no known explanation. V, J and clone size were drawn from that table, and D and trimming were deduced from the DNA. The sample table lists tens of thousands of clones, 25% to 35% of them with a count of one. Jointly, the top ten make up roughly 9.2% of the sample.

Concerning this clone: Base qualities are missing; no much larger clone stands one base away.

Interpreted using the paper, the time point label stands for: cells obtained before transplantation from donor or recipient. In the mixed lymphocyte reactions, roughly 200,000 CFSE-labeled pre-transplant responders were plated with roughly 200,000 irradiated violet-dye-labeled stimulators and cultured for 5 to 6 days. After the mixed lymphocyte reaction, proliferating CD3+CD4+CFSE-low and CD3+CD8+CFSE-low responder cells were FACS-sorted on a BD Influx sorter. The CDR3 contains 18 residues, cysteine and phenylalanine counted. Only the CDR3 region is kept as DNA, spanning 54 bases read in frame from base 1. CDR1 is given as MDHEN and CDR2 as SYDVKM, both from the germline V gene. The junction carries 22 bases between V and J, which are trimmed by 4 bases and 0 bases respectively.

Recombination joined TRBV28 with TRBJ2-7; a weak D assignment points to TRBD2 (6 bases agree). This clonotype originated in a human patient who received an intestinal transplant. The source material was alloreactive CD8+ T cells from a mixed lymphocyte reaction culture, sampled before intestinal transplant. What this sample's cell subset or site label stands for: CFSE-low proliferating T cells sorted from roughly six-day pre-transplant mixed lymphocyte reaction (GvH or HvG direction). The nucleotides are TGTGCCAGCAGTTCTTCCCGGAGGGTCGACAGTTTCTCCTACGAGCAGTACTTC. This gives the protein CASSSSRRVDSFSYEQYF.